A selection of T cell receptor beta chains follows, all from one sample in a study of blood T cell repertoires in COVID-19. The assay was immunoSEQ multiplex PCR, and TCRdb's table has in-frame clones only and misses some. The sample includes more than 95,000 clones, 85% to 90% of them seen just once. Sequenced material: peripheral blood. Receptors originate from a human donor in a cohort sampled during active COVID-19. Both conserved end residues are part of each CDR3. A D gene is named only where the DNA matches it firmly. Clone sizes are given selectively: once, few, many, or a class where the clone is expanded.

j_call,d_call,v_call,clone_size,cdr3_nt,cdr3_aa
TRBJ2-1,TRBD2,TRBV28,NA,TGTGCCAGCAGCAGACTAGCGGGGGACCTCTACAATGAGCAGTTCTTC,CASSRLAGDLYNEQFF
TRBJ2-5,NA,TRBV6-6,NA,TGTGCCAGCAGCCAGCATGCTAGATTTTCCCAAGAGACCCAGTACTTC,CASSQHARFSQETQYF
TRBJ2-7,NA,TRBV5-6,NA,TGTGCCAGCACCCTGGCAGGGGCAGGGGGGTTTCACGAGCAGTACTTC,CASTLAGAGGFHEQYF
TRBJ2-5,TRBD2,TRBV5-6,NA,TGTGCCAGCAGCGCGGGGACTACAATTCAAGAGACCCAGTACTTC,CASSAGTTIQETQYF
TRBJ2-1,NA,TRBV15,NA,TGTGCCACTAGGGGACTCCCTACCTACAATGAGCAGTTCTTC,CATRGLPTYNEQFF
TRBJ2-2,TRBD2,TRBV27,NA,TGTGCCAGCAGTCCGCTCCCACGGACTAGCAAGGCCGGGGAGCTGTTTTTT,CASSPLPRTSKAGELFF
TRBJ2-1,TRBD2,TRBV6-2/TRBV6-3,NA,TGTGCCAGCAGCCAGACTAGCGGGAGTAATGAGCAGTTCTTC,CASSQTSGSNEQFF
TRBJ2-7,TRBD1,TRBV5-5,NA,TGTGCCAGCAGCCGTACGACAGGGGCCGAGCAGTACTTC,CASSRTTGAEQYF
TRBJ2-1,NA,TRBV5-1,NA,TGCGCCAGCAGTCGGACTATGAACTACAATGAGCAGTTCTTC,CASSRTMNYNEQFF
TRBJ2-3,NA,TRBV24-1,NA,TGTGCCACCAGTGATTTGGGGCACACAGATACGCAGTATTTT,CATSDLGHTDTQYF
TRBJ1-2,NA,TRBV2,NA,TGTGCCAGCAGTGACGACTGGAACTATGGCTACACCTTC,CASSDDWNYGYTF
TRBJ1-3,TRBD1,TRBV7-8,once,TGTGCCAGCAGCTCCGTCCCGGGACAGGGTTTATCTGGAAACACCATATATTTT,CASSSVPGQGLSGNTIYF
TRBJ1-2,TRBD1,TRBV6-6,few,TGTGCCAGCAGCCATGCGACAGGGGGCTTTGGTGGCTACACCTTC,CASSHATGGFGGYTF
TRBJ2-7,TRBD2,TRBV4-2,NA,TGTGCCAGCAGCCAAGCCGCCCTAGCGGGAGTGGAGCAGTACTTC,CASSQAALAGVEQYF
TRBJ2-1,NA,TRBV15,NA,TGTGCCACCAGCAGATCCCGGACTGGGCGGGATTCGTATGAGCAGTTCTTC,CATSRSRTGRDSYEQFF
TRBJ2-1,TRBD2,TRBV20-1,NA,TGCAGTGCTAGTCAAGCGGGGGATAATGAGCAGTTCTTC,CSASQAGDNEQFF
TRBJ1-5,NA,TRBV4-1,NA,TGCGCCAGCAGCCCGGACAATAGCAATCAGCCCCAGCATTTT,CASSPDNSNQPQHF
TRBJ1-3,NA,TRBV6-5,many,TGTGCCAGCAGTTACTCGGCGGGCTCTGGAAACACCATATATTTT,CASSYSAGSGNTIYF
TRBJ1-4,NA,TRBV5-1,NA,TGCGCCAGCAGCTTGGTGGCGGGGGCAGTTGGGGAAAAACTGTTTTTT,CASSLVAGAVGEKLFF
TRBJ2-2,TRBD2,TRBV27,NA,TGTGCCAGCAGGGGACTAGCGGGGTCCGGCGGGGAGCTGTTTTTT,CASRGLAGSGGELFF
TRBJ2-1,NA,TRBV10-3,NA,TGTGCCATCAGCCCCCAGGGCAATGAGCAGTTCTTC,CAISPQGNEQFF
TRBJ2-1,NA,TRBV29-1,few,TGCAGCATCAGGCAGGGTCGCACCAATGAGCAGTTCTTC,CSIRQGRTNEQFF
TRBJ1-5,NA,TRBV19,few,TGTGCCAGTAGTATCACGGGGGATAGCAATCAGCCCCAGCATTTT,CASSITGDSNQPQHF
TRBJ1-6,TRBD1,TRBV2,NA,TGTGCCAGCAGCCTGGGACAGGACAATTCACCCCTCCACTTT,CASSLGQDNSPLHF
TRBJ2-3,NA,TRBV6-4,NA,TGTGCCAGCAGTGACGTGGGGCACACAGATACGCAGTATTTT,CASSDVGHTDTQYF
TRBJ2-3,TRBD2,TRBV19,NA,TGTGCCAGTAGTATTAAGCGGGGTAGCACAGATACGCAGTATTTT,CASSIKRGSTDTQYF
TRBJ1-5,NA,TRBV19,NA,TGTGCCAGTAGTATAGGCCCGACAGTAAGCAATCAGCCCCAGCATTTT,CASSIGPTVSNQPQHF
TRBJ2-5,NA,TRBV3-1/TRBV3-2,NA,TGTGCCAGCAGCCACGGGGGGCCGGGTGAGACCCAGTACTTC,CASSHGGPGETQYF
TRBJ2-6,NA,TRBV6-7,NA,TGTGCCAGCAGTTCCAACTCTGGGGCCAACGTCCTGACTTTC,CASSSNSGANVLTF
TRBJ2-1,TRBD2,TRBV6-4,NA,TGTGCCAGCAGTGACGGACTAGCGGGGGAGCAGTTCTTC,CASSDGLAGEQFF
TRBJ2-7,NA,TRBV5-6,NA,TGTGCCAGCAGCTTGTGGGCAGAAACCTACGAGCAGTACTTC,CASSLWAETYEQYF
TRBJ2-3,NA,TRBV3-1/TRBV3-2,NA,TGTGCCAGCAGCCAGGACCAAGGGGCAACAGATACGCAGTATTTT,CASSQDQGATDTQYF
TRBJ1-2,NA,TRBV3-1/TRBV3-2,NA,TGTGCCAGCACAGGGCACTACAACTATGGCTACACCTTC,CASTGHYNYGYTF
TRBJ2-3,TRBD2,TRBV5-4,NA,TGTGCCAGCAGCCCACAAGGACTAGCGGGCGCATCCACAGATACGCAGTATTTT,CASSPQGLAGASTDTQYF
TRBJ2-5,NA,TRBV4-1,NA,TGCGCCAGCAGCCAGTCTGGGGGCGTGATCCAAGAGACCCAGTACTTC,CASSQSGGVIQETQYF
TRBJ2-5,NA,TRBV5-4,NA,TGTGCCAGCAGCGATGGGACTCTTCGGGAGACCCAGTACTTC,CASSDGTLRETQYF
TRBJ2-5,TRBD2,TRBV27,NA,TGTGCCAGCAGTTTAGGGCTAGCGGGGGGAGAGACCCAGTACTTC,CASSLGLAGGETQYF
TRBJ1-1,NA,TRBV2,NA,TGTGCCAGCAGAACCTGGGAGAGGGACACTGAAGCTTTCTTT,CASRTWERDTEAFF
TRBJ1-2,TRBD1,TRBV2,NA,TGTGCCAGCAGTACAGGGGTGGAATATGGCTACACCTTC,CASSTGVEYGYTF
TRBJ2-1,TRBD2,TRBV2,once,TGTGCCAGCAGTGTTTCATTAGCGGGGGGGCGCAATGAGCAGTTCTTC,CASSVSLAGGRNEQFF
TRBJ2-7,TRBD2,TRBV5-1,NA,TGCGCCAGCAGCCCCACGGGAGCGGGACCGGCAGAGCAGTACTTC,CASSPTGAGPAEQYF
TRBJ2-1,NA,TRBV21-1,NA,TGTGCCAGCAGCAAAGATGGGACTAGCGGGGAAGGAAATGAGCAGTTCTTC,CASSKDGTSGEGNEQFF
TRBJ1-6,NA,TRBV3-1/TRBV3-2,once,TGTGCCAGCAGCCAAGATCTTTCAGGAGGATTTTTTGATAATTCACCCCTCCACTTT,CASSQDLSGGFFDNSPLHF
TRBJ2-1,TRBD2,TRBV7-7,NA,TGTGCTAGCAGCTTAGGCTTGAGCGGGGCGGGGGAGCAGTTCTTC,CASSLGLSGAGEQFF
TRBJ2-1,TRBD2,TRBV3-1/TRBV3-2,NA,TGTGCCAGCAGCCCCAGCGTAGGGACTAGCGGCTACAATGAGCAGTTCTTC,CASSPSVGTSGYNEQFF
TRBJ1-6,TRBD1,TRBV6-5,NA,TGTGCCAGCAGTTTAGACAGGGCTGCATATAATTCACCCCTCCACTTT,CASSLDRAAYNSPLHF
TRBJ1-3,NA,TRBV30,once,TGTGCCTGCAAGGGGCTGGGCTCTGGAAACACCATATATTTT,CACKGLGSGNTIYF
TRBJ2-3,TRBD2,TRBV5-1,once,TGCGCCAGCAGGGGGGGGACTAGCGGGGCAGATACGCAGTATTTT,CASRGGTSGADTQYF
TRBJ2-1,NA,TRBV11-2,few,TGTGCCAGCAGCAAACAGGGATGGCATGAGCAGTTCTTC,CASSKQGWHEQFF
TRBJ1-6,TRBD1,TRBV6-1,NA,TGTGCCAGCAGTGTCCGGGACAGGGGACTCGGTAATTCACCCCTCCACTTT,CASSVRDRGLGNSPLHF
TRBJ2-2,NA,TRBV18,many,TGTGCCAGCTCACCCCTCCCCCTCGGGGGGAACACCGGGGAGCTGTTTTTT,CASSPLPLGGNTGELFF
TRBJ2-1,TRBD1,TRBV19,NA,TGTGCCAGTAGTCCACGACAGGGGAGCGGCAATGAGCAGTTCTTC,CASSPRQGSGNEQFF
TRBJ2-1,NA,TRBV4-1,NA,TGCGCCAGCAGCCAAGATACGGGACATATCTCCTACAATGAGCAGTTCTTC,CASSQDTGHISYNEQFF
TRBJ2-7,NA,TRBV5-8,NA,TGTGCCAGCAGCTTGGGGTTTGGTAGTCTCCACGAGCAGTACTTC,CASSLGFGSLHEQYF
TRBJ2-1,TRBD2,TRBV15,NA,TGTGCCACCAGCAGAGGCGCTAGCGGGGGCTCCTACAATGAGCAGTTCTTC,CATSRGASGGSYNEQFF
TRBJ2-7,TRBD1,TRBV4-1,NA,TGCGCCAGCAGCCAAGTTCTGGGACAGGGGTTCTACGAGCAGTACTTC,CASSQVLGQGFYEQYF
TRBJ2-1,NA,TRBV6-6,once,TGTGCCAGCAGTCTCGTGGTAGCGGACAATGAGCAGTTCTTC,CASSLVVADNEQFF
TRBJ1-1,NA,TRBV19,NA,TGTGCCAGTAGTATAGTCCGGACAGTGAACACTGAAGCTTTCTTT,CASSIVRTVNTEAFF
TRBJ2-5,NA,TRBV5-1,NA,TGCGCCAGCAGCTTGATAGAGGATGGAGAGACCCAGTACTTC,CASSLIEDGETQYF